What follows are 22 T cell receptor beta chains derived from one specimen sequenced in a study of blood T cell repertoires in COVID-19. Using immunoSEQ multiplex PCR, the repertoire was profiled, and TCRdb retains in-frame clones only, with some absent. Counted here are over 45,000 clones, roughly 90% occurring once; the ten biggest clones make up 7.5% to 8.5%. The specimen sequenced was peripheral blood. These receptors were collected from a man aged 55-75 years with active COVID-19.

This rearrangement joins TRBV11-1 to TRBJ2-5; a weak D match, TRBD2 (5 bases). Deletions cut 5 bases from V and 2 bases from J, with 12 bases between. The CDR3 extends over 14 amino acids. From germline, CDR1 is SGHAT and CDR2 FQDESV (reference sequence). This chain's CDR3 is CASSVSGSQETQYF. Written as DNA, the CDR3 is TGTGCCAGCAGCGTAAGCGGATCTCAAGAGACCCAGTACTTC. The complete variable domain, with remaining parts taken from reference TRBV11-1 and TRBJ2-5, reads EAEVAQSPRYKITEKSQAVAFWCDPISGHATLYWYRQILGQGPELLVQFQDESVVDDSQLPKDRFSAERLKGVDSTLKIQPAELGDSAMYLCASSVSGSQETQYFGPGTRLLVL.

V gene TRBV5-3 combines with J gene TRBJ2-7, with TRBD1 matching over 9 bases. TRBV5-3 is placed among ORFs of uncertain function. This CDR3 contains 16 residues. Losses at the gene ends were 3 bases for V and 7 bases for J; bases not matched to a gene: 14. The CDR3 DNA reads TGTGCCAGAAGCTCCCACCTCGGACAGGGGTTTTATGAGCAGTACTTC. This gives the protein CARSSHLGQGFYEQYF.

The V gene is TRBV5-4, the J gene TRBJ1-5, with 12 bases aligning to TRBD1. Trimming took 5 bases from V and 1 from J; bases not matched to a gene: 13. The CDR3 runs 19 residues. The germline V gene has CDR1 SGHNT and CDR2 YYREEE (reference sequence). In DNA, the CDR3 is TGTGCCAGCAGTTTTCCGGGACAGGGGGCGCAGGGCAGCAATCAGCCCCAGCATTTT. Residues: CASSFPGQGAQGSNQPQHF.

Comments on this clone: This sample also contains other DNA sequences that code for the same CDR3. This rearrangement joins TRBV3-1 (or the pseudogene TRBV3-2) to TRBJ1-5, with 11 bases that match TRBD1. The CDR3 covers 15 residues. The germline V gene has CDR1 LGHDT and CDR2 YNNKEL (reference sequence). J lost 4 bases, V lost 3 bases, and 2 bases had no gene match. Here the CDR3 DNA reads TGTGCCAGCAGCCAGGGGACAGGGGGTAATCAGCCCCAGCATTTT. It encodes CASSQGTGGNQPQHF.

The chain uses TRBV12-3 or TRBV12-4 and TRBJ2-1; 8 nucleotides line up with TRBD1. After removal of 8 bases from V and 6 bases from J, the junction contained 3 bases not matched to a gene. This CDR3 is built from 12 residues. The CDR3: CASQTGVNEQFF. The CDR3 DNA follows: TGTGCCAGCCAGACAGGGGTCAATGAGCAGTTCTTC.

The chain employs TRBV9 and TRBJ2-1, with 8 bases lining up with TRBD1. The CDR3 runs 16 residues. Germline V gives CDR1 SGDLS, CDR2 YYNGEE. V shed 2 bases and J 6 bases; nucleotides not matched to a gene: 10. The CDR3 region is CASSVSETGVRNEQFF. The CDR3 region has the DNA TGTGCCAGCAGCGTTTCAGAGACAGGGGTGCGCAATGAGCAGTTCTTC.

There are a few counts of this clone. This sequence joins TRBV10-2 and TRBJ2-5; no firm D call. The germline V and J ends were trimmed by 5 bases and 5 bases, with 9 bases remaining between them. The CDR3 contains 12 residues. Germline V gene sequence: CDR1 WSHSY, CDR2 SAAADI. In DNA, the CDR3 is TGCGCCAGCAGTTGGGCCTTGGAGACCCAGTACTTC. It yields the protein CASSWALETQYF.

The table lists this clone with a count of one. V and J are TRBV10-1 and TRBJ2-1, with TRBD2 matching over 11 bases. The CDR3 runs 13 residues. Per germline, CDR1 WNHNN and CDR2 SYGVQD (reference sequence). Trimming took 2 bases from V and 13 from J; bases not matched to a gene: 4. The CDR3 region has the DNA TGCGCCAGCAGTGAGCCTAGCGGGAGGACACAGTTCTTC. Residues: CASSEPSGRTQFF.

This clone was counted a single time. The junction departs from the called germline gene at one end, perhaps through a read error. The chain couples TRBV7-7 to TRBJ2-2; 7 bases agree with TRBD1. Germline V gene sequence: CDR1 SSHAT, CDR2 FNYEAQ (reference sequence). The CDR3 has 14 amino acids. The CDR3 reads CASSPTGYTGELFF. The CDR3 DNA is TGTGCTAGCAGCCCGACAGGGTACACCGGGGAGCTGTTTTTT.

This chain joins TRBV3-1 (or the pseudogene TRBV3-2) and TRBJ2-1; the match to TRBD2 covers 15 bases. There are 19 residues in the CDR3. J lost 0 bases, V lost 4 bases, and 7 bases had no gene match. Looked up from germline, CDR1 is LGHDT and CDR2 is YNNKEL (reference sequence). The CDR3 coding sequence is TGTGCCAGCAGCCCGGGACTAGCGGGAGGCCCGAGCTCCTACAATGAGCAGTTCTTC. This gives the protein CASSPGLAGGPSSYNEQFF.

This clone has only a few counts. This chain uses TRBV30 with TRBJ1-2; 7 bases map to TRBD1. This CDR3 is built from 15 residues. The V segment lost 4 bases and the J segment 0 bases; nucleotides outside the gene matches: 8. Germline V lookup: CDR1 GTSNPN, CDR2 SVGIG (reference sequence). CDR3 amino acids: CAWTGQIISNYGYTF. As DNA, the CDR3 is TGTGCCTGGACGGGACAGATCATCTCTAACTATGGCTACACCTTC.

This sequence joins TRBV2 and TRBJ2-7, with 7 bases fitting TRBD2. The trim removed 6 bases at V and 3 bases at J, leaving 5 bases unmatched. There are 13 residues in the CDR3. The germline CDR1 and CDR2 sequences are SNHLY and FYNNEI. CDR3 protein: CASSAGANYEQYF. CDR3 bases: TGTGCCAGCAGCGCGGGAGCCAACTACGAGCAGTACTTC.

This chain links TRBV9 with TRBJ1-4; D remains ambiguous. Between the trimmed V and J ends, which lost 0 bases and 8 bases, there was a span of 14 bases. The length of the CDR3 is 15 residues. Germline values: CDR1 SGDLS, CDR2 YYNGEE. The CDR3 DNA reads TGTGCCAGCAGCGTAGGAGCAGCACCCGGGGAAAAACTGTTTTTT. Encoded protein: CASSVGAAPGEKLFF.

This sequence joins TRBV2 and TRBJ2-7, with D maybe TRBD2 (5 bases). This CDR3 comprises 14 residues. CDR1 SNHLY and CDR2 FYNNEI come from the germline V gene. The V gene lost 4 bases and the J gene lost 0 bases, with 10 bases spanning the gap. The CDR3 DNA is TGTGCCAGCAGTGTCGGGAAAAGCTCCTACGAGCAGTACTTC. Translation gives CASSVGKSSYEQYF.

This chain connects TRBV18 to TRBJ2-1, with 11 bases lining up with TRBD2. The germline gives CDR1 KGHSH, CDR2 LQKENI. This CDR3 contains 18 residues. The trim removed 0 bases at V and 6 bases at J, leaving 10 bases unmatched. The CDR3 DNA follows: TGTGCCAGCTCACCACCGGCCGGCGGACTAGCGGGTTTCAATGAGCAGTTCTTC. Its translation is CASSPPAGGLAGFNEQFF.

A few counts support this clone. The genes are TRBV11-2 and TRBJ1-2; 7 bases are shared with TRBD1. This CDR3 has 17 residues. The germline CDR1 and CDR2 sequences are SGHAT and FQNNGV. The V gene end was trimmed by 0 bases and the J gene end by 4 bases; junction bases not matched to a gene: 11. The CDR3 nucleotides are TGTGCCAGCAGCTTAGATTGGACAGGATCAGTTAGCTATGGCTACACCTTC. As protein: CASSLDWTGSVSYGYTF.

V gene TRBV19 combines with J gene TRBJ2-3, with 7 bases fitting TRBD2. Unmatched junction bases numbered 17, after V lost 5 bases and J lost 0 bases. Germline V gene sequence: CDR1 LNHDA, CDR2 SQIVND (reference sequence). There are 19 residues in the CDR3. The CDR3 is CASSLLGVGLAASTDTQYF. CDR3 in DNA: TGTGCCAGTAGTCTCCTCGGAGTTGGTCTAGCGGCTAGCACAGATACGCAGTATTTT. The full variable domain, rest sourced from reference TRBV19 and TRBJ2-3, is DGGITQSPKYLFRKEGQNVTLSCEQNLNHDAMYWYRQDPGQGLRLIYYSQIVNDFQKGDIAEGYSVSREKKESFPLTVTSAQKNPTAFYLCASSLLGVGLAASTDTQYFGPGTRLTVL.

This clone was recorded only once. V is TRBV6-5 and J is TRBJ2-7; possibly TRBD2 for D (5 bases). CDR1 and CDR2 from the germline V gene are MNHEY and SVGAGI. V lost 0 bases, J lost 2 bases, and 8 bases lay in between. The CDR3 has 14 amino acids. CDR3 sequence: CASSYSPGTYEQYF. CDR3 DNA: TGTGCCAGCAGTTACTCACCCGGGACCTACGAGCAGTACTTC.

The rearrangement joins TRBV18 to TRBJ1-6, with a weak D call TRBD1 (5 bases). Germline CDR1 reads KGHSH; CDR2 reads LQKENI. The CDR3 contains 14 residues. V dropped 4 bases and J dropped 7 bases, with 11 bases sitting between them. Here the CDR3 DNA reads TGTGCCAGCTCACAAGACAGTCAAAATTCACCCCTCCACTTT. Translated, it gives CASSQDSQNSPLHF.

The chain is built from TRBV2 and TRBJ2-7, with TRBD1 identical over 10 bases. Germline V gene data show CDR1 as SNHLY and CDR2 as FYNNEI. The CDR3 loop spans 13 amino acids. After removal of 10 bases from V and 5 bases from J, the junction contained 8 bases not matched to a gene. The CDR3 loop reads CANLRDRGNEQYF. For the CDR3, the DNA is TGTGCCAACCTCCGGGACAGGGGTAACGAGCAGTACTTC.

A few counts support this clone. The rearrangement uses TRBV9 and TRBJ2-1; weak D call: TRBD2 (5 bases). The germline V and J ends were trimmed by 4 bases and 5 bases, with 19 bases remaining between them. The CDR3 spans 16 residues. Germline CDR1 is SGDLS and CDR2 is YYNGEE. The CDR3 nucleotides are TGTGCCAGCAGCCTGAGGACTGGACCTAGAAACAATGAGCAGTTCTTC. Its translation: CASSLRTGPRNNEQFF.

V gene TRBV19 combines with J gene TRBJ2-7, with 8 positions matching TRBD1. The V and J ends lost 5 bases and 2 bases, in that order; junction bases with no gene match: 11. The CDR3 loop spans 16 amino acids. The germline V gene has CDR1 LNHDA and CDR2 SQIVND (reference sequence). In DNA form, the CDR3 reads TGTGCCAGTAGTTCTCGCATGACAGGGGTGGCCTACGAGCAGTACTTC. Translation gives CASSSRMTGVAYEQYF.